The clone carrying this T cell receptor (beta chain) turned up a few times. Its antigen is undetermined. The sample comes from a study of beta chain features in type 1 diabetes. CDR1 GTSNPN and CDR2 SVGIG come from the germline V gene (reference sequence). The CDR3 is 17 residues long. With V trimmed by 2 bases and J by 7 bases, 13 bases remained unmatched. One heparinised draw of blood, averaging about 110 mL, came from each donor. A sort by CD45RO/CCR7/CD25/CD127/CD95/CD27 yielded CD4+ naive, central memory, regulatory and stem cell-like memory cells. The entirety of the isolated RNA underwent reverse transcription, so expressed TCRB transcripts were sequenced. The data were produced by immunoSEQ multiplex PCR, yet TCRdb's version contains in-frame clones alone and is incomplete. The sample lists just under 150,000 clones, 10% to 15% occurring once. Broader study findings: PCR might favor shorter templates, equally in patients and controls. Patients with Type 1 diabetes showed moderately but significantly shorter TCRB CDR3s in all four CD4+ subsets. VDJ junctions from patients with type 1 diabetes contained fewer insertions and more deletions.

This sequence was found in a man younger than 35 with type 1 diabetes. The sequencing input was central memory CD4+ T cells from blood. The J gene is TRBJ2-1, the V gene TRBV30; TRBD2 matches 11 bases. For the CDR3, the DNA is TGTGCCTGGAGTCCCCGGGCTAGCGGGGGGCCGGGAAATGAGCAGTTCTTC. Protein product: CAWSPRASGGPGNEQFF.